What follows describes a single T cell receptor (beta chain). What it recognizes is unknown. V gave up 6 bases and J gave up 4 bases, with 10 bases separating them. Germline-derived CDR1 and CDR2 are MNHNS and SASEGT. This CDR3 region has 13 residues. RNA transcripts served as the template for amplifying TCR beta CDR3 regions. Using the HTBI primer set, a first-round RT-PCR was run on the TCR CDR3. TCRdb ran MiXCR on the multiplex PCR reads and lists one entry per CDR3 protein. Here the sample spans 600,000 to 650,000 distinct CDR3 sequences, less than 25% being singletons. This specimen belongs to a study of T cells in Graves' hyperthyroidism and ophthalmopathy. As for the study in general: The authors collected peripheral blood at initial diagnosis, before any treatment.

Study conclusions and caveats: A median around 6.4 months before onset, the model predicted ophthalmopathy. Expanded thyroid clonotypes (above 0.001) were mostly also found in blood. From stable hyperthyroidism, ophthalmopathy was separated by a 13 V-J model.

V and J are TRBV6-1 and TRBJ1-5; D is unresolved. This TCR was recovered from a man younger than 40 with Graves' ophthalmopathy. Sequences were obtained from blood. The CDR3 bases are TGTGCCAGCAGATTTCTGGGAAATCAGCCCCAGCATTTT. Its protein product is CASRFLGNQPQHF.